The 2 T cell receptor beta chains given below trace back to one sample, sequenced in a study of cytomegalovirus exposure and HLA in healthy donors. This PCR relied on a set of 60 Vbeta primers and 13 Jbeta primers. Generated by immunoSEQ multiplex PCR, the TCRdb table keeps only in-frame clones and is missing some. The table shows 99,000 or so clones, with approximately 81% occurring only once. Sequenced material: PBMCs. Receptors were obtained from a man aged 30 to 45 in good health and CMV-seronegative.

V usage is TRBV7-9 and J usage is TRBJ1-2, with TRBD1 matching 7 bases. V was pared by 4 bases and J by 10 bases, with 9 bases of the junction left unmatched. Per the germline V gene, CDR1 is SEHNR and CDR2 is FQNEAQ (reference sequence). The CDR3 consists of 13 residues. CDR3 sequence reads: CASSYGTDPIYTF. CDR3 sequence (DNA): TGTGCCAGCAGCTACGGGACAGACCCAATCTACACCTTC.

The CDR3: CASRETGVEKLFF. CDR3 bases: TGTGCCAGCAGGGAGACAGGGGTTGAAAAACTGTTTTTT. V gene TRBV2 combines with J gene TRBJ1-4; 8 nucleotides agree with TRBD1. The J segment lost 7 bases and the V segment lost 6 bases, leaving 4 bases of the junction unmatched. Germline loops: CDR1 SNHLY, CDR2 FYNNEI. The CDR3 has 13 amino acids.